Below, 4 T cell receptor beta chains from the same sample are listed, as sequenced in a study of beta chain features in type 1 diabetes. Every isolated RNA sample was fully reverse transcribed, so sequencing captured expressed TCRB transcripts. The table came from immunoSEQ multiplex PCR; TCRdb's copy has only in-frame clones and leaves some out. This table has roughly 60,000 clones, roughly three fifths appearing once. Material for sequencing was Tregs from blood. These receptors were collected from a woman aged 18 to 35 in good health.

J is TRBJ2-3 and V is TRBV5-6; D remains ambiguous. Per the germline V gene, CDR1 is SGHDT and CDR2 is YYEEEE. The CDR3 extends over 16 amino acids. Trimming shortened V by 2 bases and J by 7 bases, and 20 bases separated the two germline ends. CDR3 in amino acids: CASSFFDFPGSNTQYF. CDR3 nucleotide sequence: TGTGCCAGCAGCTTTTTTGACTTCCCCGGGTCGAATACGCAGTATTTT.

Concerning this clone: An end of the junction does not agree with germline; a read error may underlie this. CDR3 sequence: CASSLDFQETQYF. CDR3 DNA: TGTGCCAGCAGTTTGGACTTCCAAGAGACCCAGTACTTC. This chain joins TRBV5-8 and TRBJ2-5; D perhaps matches TRBD2 (5 bases). This CDR3 is 13 amino acids long. CDR1 is SGHTS and CDR2 is YDEGEE in the germline V gene.

CDR3: CASSLLTGGANTQYF. The CDR3 coding sequence is TGTGCCAGCAGCCTCCTAACAGGGGGCGCGAATACGCAGTATTTT. J is TRBJ2-3 and V is TRBV7-9, with 9 nucleotides matching TRBD1. V was pared by 5 bases and J by 7 bases, with 10 bases of the junction left unmatched. Germline V gene data show CDR1 as SEHNR and CDR2 as FQNEAQ (reference sequence). The length of the CDR3 is 15 residues.

This chain uses TRBV2 with TRBJ2-5, with D tentatively TRBD2 (5 bases). The J call is doubtful: the DNA matches TRBJ2-7 better. Per the germline V gene, CDR1 is SNHLY and CDR2 is FYNNEI. This CDR3 is 14 amino acids long. The CDR3 region is CASSEEVLSYEQYF. CDR3 DNA sequence: TGTGCCAGCAGTGAGGAGGTATTATCCTACGAGCAGTACTTC.